This record concerns one T cell receptor beta chain sequence. The antigen is not known. CDR1 and CDR2 (germline): MNHNS, SASEGT. V gave up 5 bases and J gave up 5 bases; unmatched junction bases: 5. The CDR3 is 15 residues long. Amplified TCR beta CDR3 regions derived from RNA transcripts. HTBI primers were employed in a first-round RT-PCR of the TCR CDR3. TCRdb analysed the multiplex PCR reads with MiXCR anew, one entry per CDR3 protein. The repertoire holds approximately 490,000 distinct CDR3 sequences, with approximately 22% as singletons. Active moderate-to-severe ophthalmopathy, Clinical Activity Score at least 3, NOSPECS at least 4, under 3 months' duration. Diagnosis rested on symptoms, serum thyroxine and TRAb, thyroid ultrasound, and orbital computed tomography. This specimen comes from a study of T cells in Graves' hyperthyroidism and ophthalmopathy. General study findings and limits: Also found in blood were most expanded thyroid clonotypes above 0.001. A model of 13 V-J features distinguished ophthalmopathy from stable hyperthyroidism.

The sample comprised blood. This chain joins TRBV6-1 and TRBJ2-7, with TRBD2 matching over 14 bases. This sequence was found in a woman aged 70-85 years with Graves' ophthalmopathy. CDR3 in DNA: TGTGCCAGCAGTTTCAGACTAGCGGGAGGGGACGAGCAGTACTTC. This codes for CASSFRLAGGDEQYF.